This T cell receptor (beta chain) was found in a study of T-cell memory formation after mild COVID-19. Note on this clonotype: Its antigen is currently unknown.

Notes on the study in general: Certain responding clones were present in pre-infection memory, suggesting participation of cross-reactive memory.

CDR3 length equals 14 residues. Per the germline V gene, CDR1 is SGHKS and CDR2 is YYEKEE (reference sequence). Trimming removed 1 base from V and 7 bases from J; junction bases left unmatched: 7. From 5'RACE with constant-segment primers came TCR alpha and TCR beta cDNA libraries that carried sample barcodes and UMIs. TCRdb called the 5' RACE reads again in MiXCR, with one record for every CDR3 protein. The sample carries 140,000 or so distinct CDR3 sequences, approximately 21% recorded once. The chain joins TRBV5-5 to TRBJ1-2; 7 bases map to TRBD1. The TCR was taken from an adult woman who had mild COVID-19 (a few samples of this study predate the infection). Cell type and time point are not known. Sequenced material: PBMCs or a T cell subset sorted from them (not recorded which). CDR3 residues: CASSLYEGAVGYTF. The CDR3 DNA is TGTGCCAGCAGCTTGTACGAGGGGGCTGTTGGCTACACCTTC.